Below, one TCR beta chain is given with its context. The record originates from a study of control samples from healthy donors and cancer patients. Clones were sequenced by immunoSEQ multiplex PCR, and TCRdb holds only the in-frame ones, with some missing. The sample holds 170,000 or so clones; about 93% are singletons and the top ten take around 1.6%. The source is a man aged 18 to 29 in good health. Sequencing was carried out using blood.

CDR3: CATSRGDSYNEQFF. The CDR3 bases are TGTGCCACCTCCCGGGGGGACTCCTACAATGAGCAGTTCTTC. The V call is TRBV5-4, the J call TRBJ2-1, with TRBD2 identical over 7 bases. CDR3 length equals 14 residues. Germline assignment: CDR1 SGHNT and CDR2 YYREEE (reference sequence). V lost 9 bases to trimming and J lost 0 bases; unmatched junction nucleotides: 6.